The rows below give T cell receptor beta chains drawn from one sample of a study of blood T cell repertoires in COVID-19. TCRdb's table, derived via immunoSEQ multiplex PCR, lists solely in-frame clones and lacks some. The sample includes some 130,000 clones, roughly 80% of them seen just once. Sequenced: peripheral blood. The receptor set was obtained from a woman older than 75 with acute or convalescent COVID-19. Both conserved end residues are part of each CDR3. The D gene is left open where the match is weak. Size tells how often a clone was seen (once, few, many) or the class of an expanded clone, and some rows leave it out.

J gene	clone size	D gene	V gene	CDR3 DNA	CDR3 protein
TRBJ1-2	-	-	TRBV29-1	TGCAGCGTTGCCAGGGACAATGGCTACACCTTC	CSVARDNGYTF
TRBJ1-2	-	-	TRBV30	TGTGCCTGGAGCGAAAACAGGGTTGGGGGCTACACCTTC	CAWSENRVGGYTF
TRBJ2-1	-	TRBD2	TRBV5-1	TGCGCCAGCAGCGGCGGGGGTAACGAGCAGTTCTTC	CASSGGGNEQFF
TRBJ2-3	-	-	TRBV25-1	TGTGCCAGCAGCCTCTTCAGGGCAGGGCAAGATACGCAGTATTTT	CASSLFRAGQDTQYF
TRBJ1-1	once	-	TRBV6-1	TGTGCCAGCAGTGAAGATTCCCAGCGGGACACTGAAGCTTTCTTT	CASSEDSQRDTEAFF
TRBJ1-1	few	-	TRBV18	TGTGCCAGCTCACCGGCTACAGGGTTAGGTGAAGCTTTCTTT	CASSPATGLGEAFF
TRBJ2-1	few	TRBD2	TRBV9	TGTGCCAGCAGCCCAACTAGCGGGGGTTCCTACAATGAGCAGTTCTTC	CASSPTSGGSYNEQFF
TRBJ1-6	once	TRBD1	TRBV4-1	TGCGCCAGCAGCCAAGTGCCGGTGGGCAGGGGGAATTCACCCCTCCACTTT	CASSQVPVGRGNSPLHF
TRBJ1-1	-	TRBD1	TRBV19	TGTGCCACGGACGACGGGGACAGGGGCACTGAAGCTTTCTTT	CATDDGDRGTEAFF
TRBJ2-2	few	TRBD2	TRBV5-1	TGCGCCAGCAGCCCGACCCTAGCGGGAGGCGTTACCGGGGAGCTGTTTTTT	CASSPTLAGGVTGELFF
TRBJ1-5	-	-	TRBV9	TGTGCCAGCAGGACTCCGGGACACCACAATCAGCCCCAGCATTTT	CASRTPGHHNQPQHF
TRBJ1-2	-	-	TRBV2	TGTGCCAGCAGTGATTCCTACTTTGGCTACACCTTC	CASSDSYFGYTF
TRBJ2-7	-	-	TRBV7-2	TGTGCCAGCAGCGTCACACGGGTGACCCGGGAGCAGTACTTC	CASSVTRVTREQYF
TRBJ2-1	once	-	TRBV14	TGTGCCAGCAGCCAAAGGAACCACCGGGAGCCCTACAATGAGCAGTTCTTC	CASSQRNHREPYNEQFF
TRBJ1-2	-	-	TRBV7-9	TGTGCCAGCAGCTTTGCGATCGGACAGCTTAACTATGGCTACACCTTC	CASSFAIGQLNYGYTF
TRBJ2-7	few	TRBD2	TRBV19	TGTGCCAGTAATGGCGGGAGGGGCCCCTACGAGCAGTACTTC	CASNGGRGPYEQYF
TRBJ1-1	-	-	TRBV6-5	TGTGCCAGCAAAGCCGACAGGTCCCGGAACACTGAAGCTTTCTTT	CASKADRSRNTEAFF
TRBJ2-1	-	TRBD2	TRBV18	TGTGCCAGCTCATTCTACTGGGCGGGAGCAAACAATGAGCAGTTCTTC	CASSFYWAGANNEQFF
TRBJ2-7	few	-	TRBV20-1	TGCAGTGCTAGTGCCAGGGCCTACGAGCAGTACTTC	CSASARAYEQYF
TRBJ1-6	-	-	TRBV18	TGTGCCAGCTCACCAAGGGACACTATTTCGGCTTCACCCCTCCACTTT	CASSPRDTISASPLHF
TRBJ2-7	-	TRBD1	TRBV6-1	TGTGCCAGCAGTGAGGGACAGGGGGCTTTCTACGAGCAGTACTTC	CASSEGQGAFYEQYF
TRBJ1-1	-	-	TRBV7-8	TGTGCCAGCTCCGCGGGGGAACGGACTGAAGCTTTCTTT	CASSAGERTEAFF
TRBJ1-2	-	-	TRBV9	TGTGCCAGCAGCCAATTTACAGTTAACTATGGCTACACCTTC	CASSQFTVNYGYTF
TRBJ1-4	few	-	TRBV5-5	TGTGCCAGCAGCTTCCTTCCAGATGAAAAACTGTTTTTT	CASSFLPDEKLFF
TRBJ1-1	-	TRBD1	TRBV14	TGTGCCAGCAGCCAAGGACGATGGACAGGGGACACTGAAGCTTTCTTT	CASSQGRWTGDTEAFF
TRBJ1-1	-	-	TRBV29-1	TGCAGCGTTGAAGAAGGTAGGGGGGAAGCTTTCTTT	CSVEEGRGEAFF
TRBJ2-7	few	TRBD1	TRBV4-3	TGCGCCAGCAGCCAAGGGACGGGACAGGGAGGCTCCTACGAGCAGTACTTC	CASSQGTGQGGSYEQYF
TRBJ2-1	-	-	TRBV5-5	TGTGCCAGCAGCTTGGATGAGCGCCCTGAGCAGTTCTTC	CASSLDERPEQFF
TRBJ1-1	-	-	TRBV7-2	TGTGCCAGCAGCTTATTTTCCGTTAACACTGAAGCTTTCTTT	CASSLFSVNTEAFF
TRBJ1-5	-	-	TRBV4-3	TGCGCCAGCAGCCAAGTTGGGGAGACCAATCAGCCCCAGCATTTT	CASSQVGETNQPQHF
TRBJ2-2	-	TRBD1	TRBV6-6	TGTGCCAGCAGCTTGCAGGGGGCAGGCACCGGGGAGCTGTTTTTT	CASSLQGAGTGELFF
TRBJ1-1	-	TRBD1	TRBV29-1	TGCAGCGGCAACAGGGGTACTGAAGCTTTCTTT	CSGNRGTEAFF
TRBJ1-6	-	TRBD1	TRBV30	TGTGCCTCCCGACAGGGGCCACATAATTCACCCCTCCACTTT	CASRQGPHNSPLHF
TRBJ2-5	-	TRBD2	TRBV4-3	TGCGCCAGCAGCCAAGAAGGGAGGGGACAAGAGACCCAGTACTTC	CASSQEGRGQETQYF
TRBJ1-2	once	-	TRBV12-3/TRBV12-4	TGTGCCAGCAGTCCGACCACCGGGACAGGCTACACCTTC	CASSPTTGTGYTF
TRBJ1-6	-	-	TRBV6-5	TGTGCCAGCAGTTATGTTAGTGATTCACCCCTCCACTTT	CASSYVSDSPLHF
TRBJ2-7	-	-	TRBV30	TGTGCCTGGAGTGTGGGGGGCGAGCAGTACTTC	CAWSVGGEQYF
TRBJ1-1	few	-	TRBV19	TGTGCCAGTAGTCCGGGACAAACATTCATGAACACTGAAGCTTTCTTT	CASSPGQTFMNTEAFF